What follows are 6 T cell receptor beta chains derived from one specimen sequenced in a study of patients and donors after allogeneic stem cell transplantation. TCRdb reprocessed the RT-PCR reads via MiXCR and lists one record per CDR3 protein. The sample includes 200,000 to 250,000 distinct CDR3 sequences, over 30% of them seen just once. Sequenced material: blood, either unsorted or a sorted T cell fraction (not recorded which). These receptors were taken from a human donor who was either an allogeneic HSCT recipient or a stem cell or donor lymphocyte infusion donor (not recorded which). It is not recorded whose cells these are; they may come from a transplant donor.

The genes are TRBV9 and TRBJ2-1; 9 bases are shared with TRBD1. The CDR3 covers 14 residues. Germline CDR1 and CDR2: SGDLS and YYNGEE. With 0 bases clipped from V and 9 bases from J, the junction kept 4 bases outside the gene matches. The CDR3: CASSVVQGAGEQFF. The CDR3 coding sequence is TGTGCCAGCAGCGTAGTACAGGGGGCAGGTGAGCAGTTCTTC.

The genes are TRBV12-3 or TRBV12-4 and TRBJ2-6, with D unclear. The CDR3 consists of 17 residues. V dropped 3 bases and J dropped 0 bases, with 12 bases sitting between them. The CDR3 DNA is TGTGCCAGCAGTTTGCGGCACCTCCTCTCTGGGGCCAACGTCCTGACTTTC. This encodes CASSLRHLLSGANVLTF.

This rearrangement joins TRBV7-8 to TRBJ2-3, with 7 bases identical to TRBD2. Trimming at V came to 7 bases and at J to 8 bases, leaving 6 bases not matched to a gene. This CDR3 spans 12 amino acids. From germline, CDR1 is SGHVS and CDR2 FQNEAQ. CDR3 in DNA: TGTGCCAGCACCGGGGGGTGGGTTACGCAGTATTTT. Its protein is CASTGGWVTQYF.

This clonotype was recorded a few times. The chain employs TRBV27 and TRBJ1-2; 9 bases are a match to TRBD1. Germline V gives CDR1 MNHEY, CDR2 SMNVEV (reference sequence). This CDR3 comprises 14 residues. After removal of 4 bases from V and 5 bases from J, the junction contained 5 bases not matched to a gene. CDR3 residues: CASSSGTGKYGYTF. The CDR3 nucleotides read TGTGCCAGCAGTTCCGGGACAGGGAAGTATGGCTACACCTTC.

This clonotype was found a few times. V is TRBV20-1 and J is TRBJ1-2; D uncertain. The CDR3 spans 11 residues. CDR1 and CDR2 from the germline V gene are DFQATT and SNEGSKA (reference sequence). This CDR3 is CIITHLRGYTF. CDR3 in DNA: TGCATCATCACCCATCTGCGGGGCTACACCTTC.

The CDR3 DNA is TGCAGCGTTGTGGGTACAGATACGCAGTATTTT. It is translated as CSVVGTDTQYF. V gene TRBV29-1 combines with J gene TRBJ2-3, with no clear D. Per germline, CDR1 SQVTM and CDR2 ANQGSEA. The CDR3 consists of 11 residues. V was pared by 4 bases and J by 3 bases, with 5 bases between.